These 24 T cell receptor beta chains were all obtained from the same sample, sequenced in a study of cytotoxic CD8 clonotypes in ibrutinib-treated CLL. Profiling relied on immunoSEQ multiplex PCR, and the TCRdb table lists in-frame clones only, not all of them. Here the sample spans approximately 280,000 clones, 65% to 85% being singletons. The starting material was PBMCs, obtained at disease progression, from a patient treated with ibrutinib. These receptors all stem from a human donor with chronic lymphocytic leukemia.

This clone was detected only once. The V call is TRBV5-1, the J call TRBJ2-7, with D perhaps matching TRBD1 (6 bases). Germline CDR1 reads SGHRS; CDR2 reads YFSETQ. V lost 5 bases to trimming and J lost 4 bases, with 19 bases between them. CDR3 length: 15 amino acids. DNA of the CDR3: TGCGCCAGCAGGGGGCCGGGACACTCGTATTACGAGCAGTACTTC. This encodes CASRGPGHSYYEQYF.

The V call is TRBV7-9, the J call TRBJ1-4; D unresolved. V lost 1 base and J lost 6, with 6 bases in between. This CDR3 spans 13 amino acids. Per germline, CDR1 SEHNR and CDR2 FQNEAQ (reference sequence). The CDR3 loop is CASSLDGHEKLFF. CDR3 nucleotide sequence: TGTGCCAGCAGCTTAGACGGTCATGAAAAACTGTTTTTT.

V is TRBV5-1 and J is TRBJ2-3, with no clear D. The germline V gene has CDR1 SGHRS and CDR2 YFSETQ. The CDR3 runs 14 residues. The V gene lost 0 bases and the J gene lost 2 bases, with 7 bases spanning the gap. The CDR3 coding sequence is TGCGCCAGCAGCTTGGTTCCTAACACAGATACGCAGTATTTT. It codes for CASSLVPNTDTQYF. The full variable domain, in which reference TRBV5-1 and TRBJ2-3 provide the parts outside the CDR3, is KAGVTQTPRYLIKTRGQQVTLSCSPISGHRSVSWYQQTPGQGLQFLFEYFSETQRNKGNFPGRFSGRQFSNSRSEMNVSTLELGDSALYLCASSLVPNTDTQYFGPGTRLTVL.

The gene calls are TRBV13 and TRBJ2-7, with 13 bases identical to TRBD2. Germline lookup yields CDR1 PRHDT and CDR2 FYEKMQ (reference sequence). The CDR3 covers 16 residues. The ends lost 4 bases at V and 2 bases at J; junction bases unmatched: 5. CDR3: CASSSLGLAGTYEQYF. The CDR3 nucleotides read TGTGCCAGCAGCTCCTTGGGACTAGCGGGGACCTACGAGCAGTACTTC.

This clone was detected only a few times. The rearrangement uses TRBV29-1 and TRBJ2-3, with TRBD1 as a possible D gene (5 bases). This CDR3 has 12 amino acids. The ends were cut back, 6 bases at V and 4 bases at J, with 11 bases in the middle. Germline CDR1 reads SQVTM; CDR2 reads ANQGSEA. CDR3 coding DNA: TGCAGCGTGCATCCAGGGCCAGATACGCAGTATTTT. Translated: CSVHPGPDTQYF.

This chain links TRBV5-4 with TRBJ2-5; D is possibly TRBD2 (5 bases). V was trimmed by 4 bases and J by 3 bases, leaving 10 bases between them. Germline values: CDR1 SGHNT, CDR2 YYREEE (reference sequence). CDR3 size: 13 residues. The CDR3, as DNA: TGTGCCAGCAGCCCTTACGGGAAAGAGACCCAGTACTTC. It codes for CASSPYGKETQYF.

The chain uses TRBV5-1 and TRBJ2-2; 7 nucleotides agree with TRBD2. The germline CDR1 and CDR2 sequences are SGHRS and YFSETQ. The V gene end was trimmed by 4 bases and the J gene end by 3 bases; junction bases not matched to a gene: 15. The CDR3 loop spans 18 amino acids. The CDR3 bases are TGCGCCAGCAGCGTGACGGGACTTTGGGGAGGGGACACCGGGGAGCTGTTTTTT. Residues: CASSVTGLWGGDTGELFF.

The gene calls are TRBV19 and TRBJ2-5; 9 nucleotides line up with TRBD2. V dropped 3 bases and J dropped 5; count of bases not matched to a gene: 7. CDR3 length equals 15 residues. Germline CDR1 and CDR2: LNHDA and SQIVND (reference sequence). The CDR3 loop is CASSITRGGLETQYF. CDR3 nucleotides: TGTGCCAGTAGTATCACGCGGGGGGGACTGGAGACCCAGTACTTC. Combining the CDR3 with reference TRBV19 and TRBJ2-5 gives the whole variable domain DGGITQSPKYLFRKEGQNVTLSCEQNLNHDAMYWYRQDPGQGLRLIYYSQIVNDFQKGDIAEGYSVSREKKESFPLTVTSAQKNPTAFYLCASSITRGGLETQYFGPGTRLLVL.

This clone was counted only a few times. V gene TRBV2 combines with J gene TRBJ1-2, with 11 positions matching TRBD1. This CDR3 region has 13 residues. CDR1 and CDR2 (germline): SNHLY, FYNNEI. Trimming cost V 4 bases and J 8 bases; bases outside gene matches: 3. The chain's CDR3 is CASSGTGGGGYTF. The DNA of the CDR3 is TGTGCCAGCAGTGGGACAGGGGGCGGGGGCTACACCTTC.

The rearrangement links TRBV7-9 to TRBJ2-1, with D unclear. V was trimmed by 10 bases and J by 4 bases, leaving 11 bases between them. The germline CDR1 and CDR2 sequences are SEHNR and FQNEAQ (reference sequence). The CDR3 covers 12 residues. The CDR3 coding sequence is TGTGCCATCGGAGAGGTGTACAATGAGCAGTTCTTC. Translating it yields CAIGEVYNEQFF.

The genes are TRBV7-2 and TRBJ2-5, with D unclear. This CDR3 has 16 amino acids. The V end lost 4 bases, the J end lost 5 bases, and 20 bases lay between the germline ends. CDR1 and CDR2 (germline): SGHTA, FQGNSA. The CDR3 sequence: CASSYGPTKWVETQYF. CDR3 DNA: TGTGCCAGCAGCTACGGACCAACCAAATGGGTGGAGACCCAGTACTTC.

A remark on this clone: Other DNA sequences within the sample encode an identical CDR3. The chain employs TRBV7-3 and TRBJ2-3, with 10 bases that match TRBD2. CDR1 is SGHTA, CDR2 FQGTGA, per germline. This CDR3 comprises 15 residues. V shed 2 bases, J shed 4 bases, and the junction held 3 bases outside the gene matches. This CDR3 reads CASSLGLAGADTQYF. For the CDR3, the DNA is TGTGCCAGCAGCTTAGGGCTAGCGGGGGCAGATACGCAGTATTTT.

V gene TRBV7-2 combines with J gene TRBJ2-2; no reliable D call. The CDR3 is 13 amino acids. The germline CDR1 and CDR2 sequences are SGHTA and FQGNSA. The V gene lost 5 bases and the J gene lost 1 base, with 5 bases spanning the gap. The CDR3 bases are TGTGCCAGCAGCCCCATGAACACCGGGGAGCTGTTTTTT. It encodes CASSPMNTGELFF.

This chain joins TRBV5-1 and TRBJ2-3; TRBD2 is a possible D gene (6 bases). The V gene's germline CDR1 is SGHRS and CDR2 YFSETQ. Trimming removed 2 bases from V and 3 bases from J, with 19 bases in between. This CDR3 region has 17 residues. CDR3 bases: TGCGCCAGCAGCTTAGGCCGATGGAGGGACGGGACAGATACGCAGTATTTT. It is translated as CASSLGRWRDGTDTQYF.

The table lists this clone with a few counts. V gene TRBV9 combines with J gene TRBJ1-1; TRBD1 agrees at 9 bases. The length of the CDR3 is 14 residues. CDR1 is SGDLS, CDR2 YYNGEE, per germline. V dropped 0 bases and J dropped 4; count of bases not matched to a gene: 1. The CDR3 coding sequence is TGTGCCAGCAGCGTAGCGACAGGGGGCACTGAAGCTTTCTTT. Translating it yields CASSVATGGTEAFF.

For the CDR3, the DNA is TGCAGCGTAGTACGGGAGGGCCCGGATACGCAGTATTTT. As protein: CSVVREGPDTQYF. The chain is built from TRBV29-1 and TRBJ2-3; 8 nucleotides line up with TRBD2. Trimming took 6 bases from V and 6 from J; bases not matched to a gene: 8. CDR3 length equals 13 residues. Germline V gene sequence: CDR1 SQVTM, CDR2 ANQGSEA.

This chain connects TRBV29-1 to TRBJ2-5; perhaps TRBD1 as D (6 bases). Germline V CDR1 and CDR2: SQVTM, ANQGSEA. The CDR3 runs 13 residues. The germline V and J ends were trimmed by 0 bases and 2 bases, with 7 bases remaining between them. The CDR3 DNA follows: TGCAGCGTTGAAGACGGACAGCAAGAGACCCAGTACTTC. Translating gives CSVEDGQQETQYF.

The table lists this clone with a few counts. The chain uses TRBV7-9 and TRBJ1-3, with TRBD1 matching over 7 bases. CDR3 length: 16 residues. Germline trimming cut 5 bases from V and 1 base from J; bases unmatched to any gene: 8. Germline V gene data show CDR1 as SEHNR and CDR2 as FQNEAQ (reference sequence). CDR3 sequence: CASSHDRVFSGNTIYF. CDR3 nucleotide sequence: TGTGCCAGCAGCCATGACAGGGTGTTTTCTGGAAACACCATATATTTT.

The chain is built from TRBV18 and TRBJ2-1; D call uncertain. The CDR3 has 11 residues. Between the trimmed V and J ends, which lost 6 bases and 6 bases, there was a span of 6 bases. Germline V lookup: CDR1 KGHSH, CDR2 LQKENI. The CDR3: CASSFLNEQFF. The CDR3 coding sequence is TGTGCCAGCTCGTTCCTCAATGAGCAGTTCTTC.

V usage is TRBV21-1 and J usage is TRBJ1-5. TRBV21-1 counts as a pseudogene. This CDR3 has 18 residues. The CDR3 DNA is TGTGCCAGCAGCAAAGCGCTTTGCGGGGGGCGATGCAATCAGCCCCAGCATTTT. It is translated as CASSKALCGGRCNQPQHF.

The rearrangement links TRBV10-1 to TRBJ2-1; D not certain. Trimming pared 0 bases from V and 4 bases from J, leaving 1 base between. From germline, CDR1 is WNHNN and CDR2 SYGVQD (reference sequence). The CDR3 is 12 residues long. This CDR3 is CASSESYNEQFF. The CDR3 DNA is TGCGCCAGCAGTGAGTCGTACAATGAGCAGTTCTTC.

V usage is TRBV27 and J usage is TRBJ2-7; possible D gene TRBD2, 5 bases. The CDR3 sequence is 14 residues long. The V end was cut by 5 bases, the J end by 4 bases, with 15 bases between. CDR1 MNHEY and CDR2 SMNVEV come from the germline V gene (reference sequence). The CDR3 loop reads CASSRLGSGYEQYF. The CDR3 DNA sequence: TGTGCCAGCAGTCGGCTTGGATCGGGGTACGAGCAGTACTTC.

This clone appeared a few times. The chain links TRBV7-9 to TRBJ1-1; D not certain. Germline CDR1 reads SEHNR; CDR2 reads FQNEAQ (reference sequence). V gave up 2 bases and J gave up 3 bases, with 7 bases separating them. This CDR3 comprises 13 residues. The CDR3 here is CASSLREHTEAFF. The CDR3 coding sequence is TGTGCCAGCAGCTTACGAGAGCACACTGAAGCTTTCTTT.

The gene calls are TRBV10-3 and TRBJ2-7; D is unresolved. The length of the CDR3 is 17 residues. Germline V gene data show CDR1 as ENHRY and CDR2 as SYGVKD. V dropped 2 bases and J dropped 3 bases, with 20 bases sitting between them. CDR3 loop: CAISERQSPPRVYEQYF. DNA of the CDR3: TGTGCCATCAGTGAGAGGCAGTCCCCTCCCCGGGTCTACGAGCAGTACTTC.